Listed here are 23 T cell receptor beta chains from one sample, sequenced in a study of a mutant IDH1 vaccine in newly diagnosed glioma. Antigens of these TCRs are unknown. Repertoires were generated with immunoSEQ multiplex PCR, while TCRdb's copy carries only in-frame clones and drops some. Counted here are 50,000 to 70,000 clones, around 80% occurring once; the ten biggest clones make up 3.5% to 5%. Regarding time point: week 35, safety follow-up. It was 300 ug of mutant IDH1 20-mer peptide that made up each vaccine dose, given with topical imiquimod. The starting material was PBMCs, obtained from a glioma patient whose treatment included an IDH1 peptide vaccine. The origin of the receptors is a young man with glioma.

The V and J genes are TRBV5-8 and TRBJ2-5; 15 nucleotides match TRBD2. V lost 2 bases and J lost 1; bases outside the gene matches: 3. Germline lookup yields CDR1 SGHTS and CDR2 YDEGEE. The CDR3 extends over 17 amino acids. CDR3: CASSLGTSGGTQETQYF. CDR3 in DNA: TGTGCCAGCAGCTTAGGGACTAGCGGGGGGACCCAAGAGACCCAGTACTTC.

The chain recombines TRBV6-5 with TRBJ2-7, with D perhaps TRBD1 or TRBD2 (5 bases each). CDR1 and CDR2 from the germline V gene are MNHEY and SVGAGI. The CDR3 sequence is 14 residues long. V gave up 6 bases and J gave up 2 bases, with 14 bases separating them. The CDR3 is CASRERDGAYEQYF. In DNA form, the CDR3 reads TGTGCCAGCAGAGAGAGGGACGGAGCCTACGAGCAGTACTTC.

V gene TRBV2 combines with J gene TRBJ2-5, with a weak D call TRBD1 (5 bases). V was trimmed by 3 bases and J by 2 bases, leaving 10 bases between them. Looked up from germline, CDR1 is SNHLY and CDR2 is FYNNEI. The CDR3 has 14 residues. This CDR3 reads CASSDLTEQETQYF. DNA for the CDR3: TGTGCCAGCAGTGATTTGACAGAGCAAGAGACCCAGTACTTC.

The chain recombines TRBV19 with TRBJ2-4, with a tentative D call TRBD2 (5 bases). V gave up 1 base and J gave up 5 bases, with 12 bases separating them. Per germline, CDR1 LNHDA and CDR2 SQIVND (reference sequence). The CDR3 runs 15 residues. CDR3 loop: CASSIGAGVENIQYF. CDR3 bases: TGTGCCAGTAGTATAGGGGCGGGTGTTGAAAACATTCAGTACTTC.

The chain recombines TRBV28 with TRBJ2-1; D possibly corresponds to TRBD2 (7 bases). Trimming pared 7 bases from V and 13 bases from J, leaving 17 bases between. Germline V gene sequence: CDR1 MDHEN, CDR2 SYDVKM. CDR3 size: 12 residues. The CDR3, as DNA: TGTGCCAGCATTAACAGCCGGGGGGCCCAGTTCTTC. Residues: CASINSRGAQFF.

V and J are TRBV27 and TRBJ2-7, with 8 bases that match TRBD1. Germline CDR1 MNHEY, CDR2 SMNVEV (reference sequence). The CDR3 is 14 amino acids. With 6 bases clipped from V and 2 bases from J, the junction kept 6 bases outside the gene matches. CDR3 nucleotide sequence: TGTGCCAGCAGCCCGACAGGGGACCCCTACGAGCAGTACTTC. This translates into CASSPTGDPYEQYF.

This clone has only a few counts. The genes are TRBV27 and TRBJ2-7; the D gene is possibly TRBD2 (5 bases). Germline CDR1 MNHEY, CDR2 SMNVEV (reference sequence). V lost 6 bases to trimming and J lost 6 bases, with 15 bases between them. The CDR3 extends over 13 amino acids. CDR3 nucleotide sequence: TGTGCCAGCAGGGGTAGGCCACGGGGCGAGCAGTACTTC. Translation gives CASRGRPRGEQYF.

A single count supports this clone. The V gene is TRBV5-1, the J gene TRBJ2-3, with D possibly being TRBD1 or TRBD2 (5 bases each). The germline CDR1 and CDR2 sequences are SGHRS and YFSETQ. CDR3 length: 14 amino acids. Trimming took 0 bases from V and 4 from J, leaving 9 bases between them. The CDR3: CASSLGGNADTQYF. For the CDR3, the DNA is TGCGCCAGCAGCTTGGGGGGGAACGCAGATACGCAGTATTTT.

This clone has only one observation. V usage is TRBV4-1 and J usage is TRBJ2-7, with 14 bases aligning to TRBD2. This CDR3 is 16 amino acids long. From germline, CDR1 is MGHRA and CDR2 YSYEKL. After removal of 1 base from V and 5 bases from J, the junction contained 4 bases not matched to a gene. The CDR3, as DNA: TGCGCCAGCAGCCAAGGACTAGCGGGGGGGATAAACGAGCAGTACTTC. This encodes CASSQGLAGGINEQYF.

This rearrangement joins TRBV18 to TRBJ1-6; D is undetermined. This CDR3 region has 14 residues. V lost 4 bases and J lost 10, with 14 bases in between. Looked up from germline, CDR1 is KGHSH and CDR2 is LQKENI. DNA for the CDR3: TGTGCCAGCTCACGCTCCGGGGAACGGTCACCCCTCCACTTT. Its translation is CASSRSGERSPLHF.

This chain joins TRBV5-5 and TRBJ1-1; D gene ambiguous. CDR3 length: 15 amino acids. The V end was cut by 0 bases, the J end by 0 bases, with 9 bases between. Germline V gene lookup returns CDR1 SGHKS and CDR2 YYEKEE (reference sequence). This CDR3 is CASSLEAHLNTEAFF. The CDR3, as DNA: TGTGCCAGCAGCTTGGAGGCACACTTGAACACTGAAGCTTTCTTT. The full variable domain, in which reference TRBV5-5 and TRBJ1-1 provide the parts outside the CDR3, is DAGVTQSPTHLIKTRGQQVTLRCSPISGHKSVSWYQQVLGQGPQFIFQYYEKEERGRGNFPDRFSARQFPNYSSELNVNALLLGDSALYLCASSLEAHLNTEAFFGQGTRLTVV.

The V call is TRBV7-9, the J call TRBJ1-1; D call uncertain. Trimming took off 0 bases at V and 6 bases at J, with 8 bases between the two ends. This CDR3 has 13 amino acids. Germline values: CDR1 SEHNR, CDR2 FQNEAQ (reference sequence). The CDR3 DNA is TGTGCCAGCAGCTTAGCGAGGAAAGCTGAAGCTTTCTTT. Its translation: CASSLARKAEAFF.

The CDR3 region has the DNA TGTGCCAGTAGTTTCGGGGCGGGGCCGGGGAATGAGCAGTTCTTC. Translating gives CASSFGAGPGNEQFF. The rearrangement links TRBV19 to TRBJ2-1; TRBD2 might be the D (6 bases). V was shortened by 5 bases and J by 7 bases, with 18 bases between the two germline ends. This CDR3 is built from 15 residues. Germline V gene lookup returns CDR1 LNHDA and CDR2 SQIVND (reference sequence).

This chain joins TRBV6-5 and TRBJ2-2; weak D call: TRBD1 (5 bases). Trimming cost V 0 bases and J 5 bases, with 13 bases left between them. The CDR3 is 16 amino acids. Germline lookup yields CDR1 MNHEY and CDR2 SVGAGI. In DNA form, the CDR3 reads TGTGCCAGCAGTTACTCCCCAAACAGGTTGACCGGGGAGCTGTTTTTT. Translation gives CASSYSPNRLTGELFF.

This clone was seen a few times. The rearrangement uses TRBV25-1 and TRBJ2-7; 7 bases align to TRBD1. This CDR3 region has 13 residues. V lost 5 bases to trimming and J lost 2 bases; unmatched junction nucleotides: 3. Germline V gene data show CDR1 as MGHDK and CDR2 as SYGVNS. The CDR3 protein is CASSRQGTYEQYF. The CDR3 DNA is TGTGCCAGCAGTAGACAGGGAACCTACGAGCAGTACTTC.

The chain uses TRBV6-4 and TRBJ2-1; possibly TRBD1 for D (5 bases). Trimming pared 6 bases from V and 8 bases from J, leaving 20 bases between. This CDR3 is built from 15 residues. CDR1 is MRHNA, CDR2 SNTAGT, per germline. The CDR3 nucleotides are TGTGCCAGCAGGGCGCAGGGAAACCTAGTCGATGAGCAGTTCTTC. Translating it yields CASRAQGNLVDEQFF.

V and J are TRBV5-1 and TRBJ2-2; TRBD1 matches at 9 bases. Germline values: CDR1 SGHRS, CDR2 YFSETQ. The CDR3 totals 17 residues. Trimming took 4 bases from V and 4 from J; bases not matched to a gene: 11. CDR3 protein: CASSPRRQGEFTGELFF. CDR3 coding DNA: TGCGCCAGCAGCCCAAGAAGACAGGGGGAGTTCACCGGGGAGCTGTTTTTT.

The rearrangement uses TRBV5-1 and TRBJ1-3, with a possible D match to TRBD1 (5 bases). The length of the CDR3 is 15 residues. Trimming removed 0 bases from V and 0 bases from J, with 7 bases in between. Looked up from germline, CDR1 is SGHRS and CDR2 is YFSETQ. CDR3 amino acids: CASSLDGGSGNTIYF. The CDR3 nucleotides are TGCGCCAGCAGCTTGGACGGGGGCTCTGGAAACACCATATATTTT.

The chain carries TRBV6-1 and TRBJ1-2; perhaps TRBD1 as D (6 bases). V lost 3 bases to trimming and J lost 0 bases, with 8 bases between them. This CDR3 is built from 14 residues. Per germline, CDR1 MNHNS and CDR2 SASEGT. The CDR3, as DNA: TGTGCCAGCAGTGACAGGGGACCTAACTATGGCTACACCTTC. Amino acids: CASSDRGPNYGYTF.

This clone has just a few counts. The CDR3 loop is CASSGPQANEKLFF. CDR3 DNA sequence: TGTGCCAGCAGTGGCCCACAGGCTAATGAAAAACTGTTTTTT. This rearrangement joins TRBV2 to TRBJ1-4, with D perhaps matching TRBD1 (5 bases). Germline CDR1 SNHLY, CDR2 FYNNEI. This CDR3 spans 14 amino acids. The germline V and J ends were trimmed by 4 bases and 3 bases, with 9 bases remaining between them. Drawing the rest from reference TRBV2 and TRBJ1-4, the complete variable domain is EPEVTQTPSHQVTQMGQEVILRCVPISNHLYFYWYRQILGQKVEFLVSFYNNEISEKSEIFDDQFSVERPDGSNFTLKIRSTKLEDSAMYFCASSGPQANEKLFFGSGTQLSVL.

The CDR3 is CASSRLRPGNYGYTF. The CDR3 nucleotides read TGCGCCAGCAGTCGTCTCAGGCCAGGGAACTATGGCTACACCTTC. The chain joins TRBV23-1 to TRBJ1-2; tentatively, D is TRBD1 (5 bases). TRBV23-1 is sorted into the ORF group, with uncertain function. This CDR3 comprises 15 residues. The V gene lost 4 bases and the J gene lost 2 bases, with 14 bases spanning the gap.

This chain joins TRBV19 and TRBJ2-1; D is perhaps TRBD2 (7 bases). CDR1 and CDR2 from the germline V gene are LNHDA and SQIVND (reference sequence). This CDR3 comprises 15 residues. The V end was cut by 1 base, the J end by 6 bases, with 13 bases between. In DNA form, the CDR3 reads TGTGCCAGTAGTATAGGGTCGGGGGGCTTCAATGAGCAGTTCTTC. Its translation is CASSIGSGGFNEQFF.

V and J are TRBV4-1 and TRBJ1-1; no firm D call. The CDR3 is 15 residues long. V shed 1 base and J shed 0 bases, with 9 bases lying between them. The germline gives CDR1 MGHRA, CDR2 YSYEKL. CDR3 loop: CASSQVRVMNTEAFF. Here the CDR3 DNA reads TGCGCCAGCAGCCAAGTTCGGGTAATGAACACTGAAGCTTTCTTT.